These T cell receptor beta chains were read from a single sample in a study of blood T cell repertoires in COVID-19. Only in-frame clones appear in the TCRdb table, and some are missing; sequencing was by immunoSEQ multiplex PCR. The sample has roughly 180,000 clones, roughly 79% seen once. The sequenced sample was peripheral blood. Receptors originate from a man aged 55 to 70 with active or convalescent COVID-19. Both conserved end residues are part of each CDR3. A D gene is named only where the DNA matches it firmly. Only some rows state a clone size, as once, few, many or a class for expanded clones.

once | TRBJ2-5 | TRBD2 | TRBV6-2/TRBV6-3 | CASSSRAGTSGETQYF | TGTGCCAGCAGTTCCAGAGCCGGGACTAGCGGGGAGACCCAGTACTTC
. | TRBJ1-1 | TRBD1 | TRBV24-1 | CATSPQGGTEAFF | TGTGCCACCAGTCCCCAGGGGGGAACTGAAGCTTTCTTT
once | TRBJ2-7 | . | TRBV29-1 | CAVGVNYEQYF | TGCGCCGTTGGCGTCAACTACGAGCAGTACTTC
. | TRBJ2-1 | TRBD1 | TRBV27 | CASRPARGLSSYNEQFF | TGTGCCAGCAGACCCGCCAGGGGGCTTAGCTCCTACAATGAGCAGTTCTTC
. | TRBJ2-4 | TRBD2 | TRBV28 | CASRGAGGWSIQYF | TGTGCCAGCAGGGGAGCGGGAGGATGGAGCATTCAGTACTTC
. | TRBJ2-3 | TRBD1 | TRBV10-3 | CAISPGQGTSTDTQYF | TGTGCCATCAGTCCTGGACAGGGGACCAGCACAGATACGCAGTATTTT
. | TRBJ2-1 | . | TRBV7-9 | CASSLEPGTSHEQFF | TGTGCCAGCAGCTTAGAGCCAGGGACTTCCCATGAGCAGTTCTTC
few | TRBJ2-1 | TRBD1 | TRBV11-2 | CASSPRDRGIDEQFF | TGTGCCAGCAGCCCCCGGGACAGGGGGATCGATGAGCAGTTCTTC
. | TRBJ1-5 | . | TRBV18 | CASSPGGAGNQPQHF | TGTGCCAGCTCACCGGGGGGGGCGGGCAATCAGCCCCAGCATTTT
few | TRBJ2-2 | TRBD2 | TRBV7-3 | CASSLQAGVWTGELFF | TGTGCCAGCAGCTTGCAAGCGGGAGTGTGGACCGGGGAGCTGTTTTTT
. | TRBJ1-1 | . | TRBV18 | CASSPTAPGGGTEAFF | TGTGCCAGCTCACCTACCGCGCCGGGGGGAGGGACTGAAGCTTTCTTT
. | TRBJ1-5 | TRBD1 | TRBV19 | CASRKSPQTGAQHF | TGTGCCAGTAGGAAGTCGCCTCAGACAGGGGCCCAGCATTTT
. | TRBJ1-2 | TRBD1 | TRBV2 | CASSEGQAYGGYTF | TGTGCCAGCAGTGAGGGACAGGCCTACGGGGGCTACACCTTC
. | TRBJ2-3 | . | TRBV6-5 | CASSYKDTQYF | TGTGCCAGCAGCTATAAAGATACGCAGTATTTT
. | TRBJ1-3 | . | TRBV7-2 | CASRSGSSGNTIYF | TGTGCCAGCAGGTCCGGGTCCTCTGGAAACACCATATATTTT
. | TRBJ1-5 | . | TRBV7-8 | CASSLGSRVDQPQHF | TGTGCCAGCAGCTTAGGCTCCAGGGTAGATCAGCCCCAGCATTTT
few | TRBJ1-2 | TRBD1 | TRBV19 | CASAQGAVGYTF | TGTGCCAGTGCACAGGGGGCGGTTGGCTACACCTTC
. | TRBJ2-1 | TRBD2 | TRBV10-3 | CAISDPSGSLINEQFF | TGTGCCATCAGTGACCCTAGCGGGAGTTTAATCAATGAGCAGTTCTTC
. | TRBJ1-1 | TRBD1 | TRBV12-3/TRBV12-4 | CASSPWTGEAFF | TGTGCCAGCAGTCCCTGGACAGGGGAAGCTTTCTTT
. | TRBJ1-2 | TRBD1 | TRBV4-3 | CASSHAGTGYTF | TGCGCCAGCAGCCATGCCGGGACAGGATACACCTTC
. | TRBJ2-7 | TRBD1 | TRBV5-5 | CASSSGQGMYYEQYF | TGTGCCAGCAGCTCAGGACAGGGAATGTACTACGAGCAGTACTTC
. | TRBJ1-2 | TRBD1 | TRBV4-1 | CASSPRTGGNYGYTF | TGCGCCAGCAGCCCCCGGACAGGGGGTAACTATGGCTACACCTTC
. | TRBJ1-1 | . | TRBV5-6 | CASSWGHSNTEAFF | TGTGCCAGCAGCTGGGGACACTCGAACACTGAAGCTTTCTTT
once | TRBJ2-2 | . | TRBV30 | CAWSVFVDSAGTGELFF | TGTGCCTGGAGTGTATTCGTAGATTCAGCGGGCACCGGGGAGCTGTTTTTT
. | TRBJ1-1 | TRBD1 | TRBV19 | CASSLGTDLPAFF | TGTGCCAGTAGCCTCGGGACAGACCTTCCGGCTTTCTTT
. | TRBJ2-3 | TRBD1 | TRBV18 | CASSPLRQGATDTQYF | TGTGCCAGCTCACCACTGAGGCAGGGGGCAACAGATACGCAGTATTTT
. | TRBJ2-6 | TRBD1 | TRBV29-1 | CSVIPGTGAGANVLTF | TGCAGCGTGATTCCCGGGACAGGCGCTGGGGCCAACGTCCTGACTTTC
. | TRBJ2-5 | TRBD1 | TRBV27 | CASSGSAGGFRETQYF | TGTGCCAGCAGTGGGAGTGCAGGGGGCTTCCGAGAGACCCAGTACTTC